Listed below are T cell receptor beta chains from one sample, sequenced in a study of blood T cell repertoires in COVID-19. The repertoire was sequenced with immunoSEQ multiplex PCR; TCRdb's copy has only in-frame clones and lacks some. The sample lists about 380,000 clones, more than 75% occurring once. Input material: PBMCs or T cells enriched from blood (not recorded which). The receptor set was obtained from a young woman who had recovered from COVID-19. Both conserved end residues are part of each CDR3. D genes are given only for firm matches. A row's size may be missing; if present it is once, few, many or a size class.

D	J	size	V	CDR3	DNA
NA	TRBJ2-3	NA	TRBV19	CASSLGADTQYF	TGTGCCAGTAGTCTGGGAGCAGATACGCAGTATTTT
TRBD1	TRBJ1-5	NA	TRBV19	CASSLGRGLDQPQHF	TGTGCCAGTAGTCTGGGCAGGGGGCTCGATCAGCCCCAGCATTTT
NA	TRBJ1-1	NA	TRBV7-9	CASSLGGRGTEAFF	TGTGCCAGCAGCTTGGGCGGACGGGGCACTGAAGCTTTCTTT
NA	TRBJ1-5	NA	TRBV7-9	CASSLGEVGNQPQHF	TGTGCCAGCAGCTTAGGGGAGGTGGGAAATCAGCCCCAGCATTTT
NA	TRBJ1-6	once	TRBV7-3	CASSLDTRGSSPLHF	TGTGCCAGCAGCTTAGACACCCGAGGGAGTTCACCCCTCCACTTT
TRBD1	TRBJ2-3	NA	TRBV9	CASSATRGRDTQYF	TGTGCCAGCAGCGCGACCAGGGGGAGAGATACGCAGTATTTT
NA	TRBJ2-5	NA	TRBV7-9	CASSLGLGETQYF	TGTGCCAGCAGCTTAGGACTAGGCGAGACCCAGTACTTC
TRBD1	TRBJ1-2	NA	TRBV6-5	CASTEGAGGYTF	TGTGCCAGCACGGAGGGGGCGGGTGGCTACACCTTC
NA	TRBJ1-3	NA	TRBV30	CAWSVAGAGNTIYF	TGTGCCTGGAGTGTAGCAGGGGCTGGAAACACCATATATTTT
NA	TRBJ2-5	NA	TRBV7-2	CASSSGGAGETQYF	TGTGCCAGCAGCTCCGGCGGGGCCGGAGAGACCCAGTACTTC
TRBD1	TRBJ1-6	NA	TRBV10-3	CAISGGTGEVWSAPLHF	TGTGCCATCAGTGGGGGGACAGGGGAGGTTTGGTCCGCACCCCTCCACTTT
TRBD1	TRBJ1-1	NA	TRBV6-5	CASSRKPGTVGAFF	TGTGCCAGCAGTAGAAAACCCGGGACAGTAGGAGCTTTCTTT
NA	TRBJ1-5	NA	TRBV19	CASSSDSYSNQPQHF	TGTGCCAGTAGTTCCGACAGCTATAGCAATCAGCCCCAGCATTTT
NA	TRBJ1-1	NA	TRBV2	CASSDQQSGMTAFF	TGTGCCAGCAGTGATCAACAATCAGGAATGACGGCTTTCTTT
NA	TRBJ1-1	NA	TRBV28	CASSSRKGRENTEAFF	TGTGCCAGCAGTTCCAGGAAGGGGAGGGAGAACACTGAAGCTTTCTTT
NA	TRBJ1-1	NA	TRBV7-8	CASSLDWGGSTEAFF	TGTGCCAGCAGCTTAGACTGGGGGGGGAGCACTGAAGCTTTCTTT
TRBD2	TRBJ2-3	NA	TRBV9	CASSAGLVIDTQYF	TGTGCCAGCAGCGCGGGACTAGTGATAGATACGCAGTATTTT
TRBD1	TRBJ2-7	NA	TRBV14	CASSPLLGQAQPEQYF	TGTGCCAGCAGCCCGCTGCTCGGACAGGCTCAACCCGAGCAGTACTTC
NA	TRBJ2-1	NA	TRBV10-3	CAIGGSTGGEQFF	TGTGCCATCGGCGGGTCGACGGGCGGTGAGCAGTTCTTC
NA	TRBJ2-3	NA	TRBV7-9	CASSPMGHDGTDTQYF	TGTGCCAGCAGCCCAATGGGACACGATGGCACAGATACGCAGTATTTT
NA	TRBJ1-3	NA	TRBV12-3/TRBV12-4	CASSPPENTIYF	TGTGCCAGCAGCCCGCCCGAGAACACCATATATTTT
TRBD1	TRBJ2-7	NA	TRBV7-9	CASSHRGYEQYF	TGTGCCAGCAGCCACAGGGGATACGAGCAGTACTTC
TRBD1	TRBJ1-2	NA	TRBV5-4	CASSHTTGYGGYTF	TGTGCCAGCAGCCATACGACAGGGTATGGAGGCTACACCTTC
NA	TRBJ2-3	many	TRBV29-1	CSVLTGFSDTQYF	TGCAGCGTCCTAACAGGGTTTTCAGATACGCAGTATTTT
TRBD2	TRBJ2-7	NA	TRBV4-1	CASSQNIAGVAYEQYF	TGCGCCAGCAGCCAGAATATAGCGGGGGTAGCCTACGAGCAGTACTTC
NA	TRBJ1-3	NA	TRBV9	CASSVGPGSGNTIYF	TGTGCCAGCAGCGTAGGTCCGGGTTCTGGAAACACCATATATTTT
NA	TRBJ1-5	NA	TRBV3-1/TRBV3-2	CASSHGGYSNQPQHF	TGTGCCAGCAGCCACGGGGGATATAGCAATCAGCCCCAGCATTTT
NA	TRBJ1-1	NA	TRBV5-6	CASSLDRDGNTEAFF	TGTGCCAGCAGCTTGGACAGGGATGGGAACACTGAAGCTTTCTTT
NA	TRBJ1-1	NA	TRBV6-5	CASSMNLYVAFF	TGTGCCAGCAGTATGAATCTATATGTAGCTTTCTTT
TRBD1	TRBJ1-2	NA	TRBV18	CASSPGQGILNYGYTF	TGTGCCAGCTCACCCGGACAGGGCATTCTTAACTATGGCTACACCTTC
NA	TRBJ1-2	NA	TRBV11-2	CASGSPLHGYTF	TGTGCCAGCGGCTCCCCCCTTCATGGCTACACCTTC
NA	TRBJ2-5	NA	TRBV7-2	CASSLGRGETQYF	TGTGCCAGCAGCTTAGGAAGGGGAGAGACCCAGTACTTC
NA	TRBJ1-5	NA	TRBV5-8	CASSLDDGVHQPQHF	TGTGCCAGCAGCTTGGACGACGGGGTACATCAGCCCCAGCATTTT
TRBD1	TRBJ2-7	few	TRBV30	CAWSGQGALEQYF	TGTGCCTGGAGCGGACAGGGGGCCCTCGAGCAGTACTTC
NA	TRBJ1-1	NA	TRBV30	CAWRRGTEAFF	TGTGCCTGGAGAAGGGGGACTGAAGCTTTCTTT
TRBD1	TRBJ1-5	NA	TRBV5-1	CASSFGQGNNQPQHF	TGCGCCAGCAGCTTCGGACAGGGGAACAATCAGCCCCAGCATTTT
TRBD1	TRBJ1-4	NA	TRBV5-1	CASSLGGTAEKLFF	TGCGCCAGCAGCTTGGGCGGGACAGCCGAAAAACTGTTTTTT
NA	TRBJ1-5	NA	TRBV3-1/TRBV3-2	CASSQGHGNQPQHF	TGTGCCAGCAGCCAGGGGCACGGCAATCAGCCCCAGCATTTT
NA	TRBJ2-1	NA	TRBV10-3	CAISPHNEQFF	TGTGCCATCAGCCCTCACAATGAGCAGTTCTTC
NA	TRBJ2-2	NA	TRBV24-1	CATSEPFLTGELFF	TGTGCCACCAGTGAACCGTTTCTAACCGGGGAGCTGTTTTTT
NA	TRBJ1-6	NA	TRBV6-2/TRBV6-3	CASSRVQVHNSPLHF	TGTGCCAGCAGCCGCGTCCAGGTGCATAATTCACCCCTCCACTTT
TRBD1	TRBJ2-4	NA	TRBV7-9	CASSLVTGSTKNIQYF	TGTGCCAGCAGCTTAGTGACAGGGTCGACCAAAAACATTCAGTACTTC
TRBD2	TRBJ2-3	NA	TRBV4-2	CASSQESSGGSDTQYF	TGTGCCAGCAGCCAAGAATCTAGCGGGGGATCAGATACGCAGTATTTT
NA	TRBJ1-5	NA	TRBV6-1	CASSENTGQPQHF	TGTGCCAGCAGTGAGAATACGGGACAGCCCCAGCATTTT
TRBD1	TRBJ1-2	once	TRBV4-1	CASSQTWAGTGGKSYGYTF	TGCGCCAGCAGCCAAACTTGGGCCGGGACAGGGGGTAAGAGCTATGGCTACACCTTC